This T cell receptor (beta chain) is drawn from a study of CD4 T cells in relation to SARS-CoV-2 and coronaviruses. Study-level background: TCR beta CDR3s were sequenced after approximately 11-day antigen culture of PBMCs.

Unexposed donor CD4+ T cells date from about 2011-2018, before the COVID-19 pandemic. CD4+ T cells were isolated from the cells after nine to eleven days of culture. Unexposed-donor CD4+ T cells were probed with SARS-CoV-2 S/N and four cold-coronavirus spikes, cells permitting. Germline V CDR1 and CDR2: WNHNN, SYGVQD (reference sequence). The CDR3 extends over 21 amino acids. Trimming removed 3 bases from V and 0 bases from J; junction bases left unmatched: 19. Using immunoSEQ multiplex PCR, the repertoire was profiled, and TCRdb retains in-frame clones only, with some absent. The sample lists 15,000 to 20,000 clones, about 80% occurring once. On this clone: Its antigen remains unidentified.

The chain recombines TRBV10-1 with TRBJ2-1; TRBD2 matches 8 bases. Sequencing was done on a sample of CD4+ T cells from PBMCs, cultured in vitro. This clonotype originated in a human donor in good health. The DNA for the CDR3 is TGCGCCAGCAGTGATCGGGTCTCCGCAGGGATTCGGGGGGGCTCCTACAATGAGCAGTTCTTC. Protein sequence: CASSDRVSAGIRGGSYNEQFF.